These 30 T cell receptor beta chains share one sample of origin, sequenced in a study of CD4 and CD8 cells across lung adenocarcinoma regions. Using its own MiXCR run on the PCR reads, TCRdb lists one record per CDR3 protein. The table shows around 23,000 distinct CDR3 sequences, with 53% occurring only once. Sequenced: CD8+ T cells from the center of a lung tumor. These receptor sequences come from a male donor with lung adenocarcinoma. The CD4 and CD8 labels of this study may be unreliable.

This clonotype appeared a few times. The rearrangement links TRBV3-1 to TRBJ1-1; no clear D. The CDR3 consists of 15 residues. Germline values: CDR1 LGHDT, CDR2 YNNKEL (reference sequence). Trimming stripped 0 bases from V and 0 bases from J, with 8 bases between. The DNA of the CDR3 is TGTGCCAGCAGCCAAGATTTACTGCTGAACACTGAAGCTTTCTTT. The encoded protein is CASSQDLLLNTEAFF.

In the case of this clonotype: Relative to the germline gene, one junction end is altered; a read error may explain this. The rearrangement uses TRBV27 and TRBJ2-3, with 7 positions matching TRBD2. Germline-derived CDR1 and CDR2 are MNHEY and SMNVEV (reference sequence). The CDR3 runs 19 residues. Here the CDR3 reads CASSPGSGKEMFSKDTQYF. The CDR3 DNA sequence: TGTGCCAGCAGTCCCGGGAGCGGGAAAGAGATGTTTAGCAAAGATACGCAGTATTTC.

As regards this clonotype: One junction end disagrees with the germline gene, perhaps due to a read error. The chain joins TRBV6-5 to TRBJ2-6, with 10 bases fitting TRBD2. The CDR3 has 14 amino acids. Germline V gene lookup returns CDR1 MNHEY and CDR2 SVGAGI. As DNA, the CDR3 is TGTGCCAGCAGTTCCCCTAGCGGGAGCAAGGTCCTGTATTTC. Protein sequence: CASSSPSGSKVLYF.

CDR3 protein: CASSYQGLCATDTQYF. The CDR3 DNA is TGTGCCAGCAGTTACCAGGGGCTGTGTGCCACAGATACGCAGTACTTC. The V call is TRBV6-5, the J call TRBJ2-3, with a tentative D call TRBD1 (6 bases). The last part of the DNA fits TRBJ2-7 better; the J call may be wrong. The CDR3 spans 16 residues. Germline CDR1 MNHEY, CDR2 SVGAGI.

This clonotype is categorized as medium-sized. The chain is built from TRBV6-5 and TRBJ2-2, with 10 bases lining up with TRBD2. V trimming: 4 bases; J trimming: 7 bases; junction bases outside the gene matches: 9. The germline V gene encodes CDR1 MNHEY and CDR2 SVGAGI. This CDR3 region has 16 residues. CDR3 in DNA: TGTGCCAGCAGTTCCAGTCCTAGCGGGAGTGACGGGGAGCTGTTTTTT. Encoded protein: CASSSSPSGSDGELFF.

This chain connects TRBV10-2 to TRBJ2-4; TRBD2 agrees at 8 bases. The CDR3 length is 15 residues. V dropped 11 bases and J dropped 13; count of bases not matched to a gene: 22. In germline, CDR1 is WSHSY, CDR2 SAAADI. The CDR3 loop is CARGEGAGAKNTQYF. The CDR3 DNA reads TGCGCCCGCGGTGAGGGAGCGGGAGCCAAAAACACGCAGTACTTC.

The V gene is TRBV24-1, the J gene TRBJ2-5, with 8 bases fitting TRBD2. This CDR3 has 15 residues. The V gene's germline CDR1 is KGHDR and CDR2 SFDVKD. The J segment lost 11 bases and the V segment lost 12 bases, leaving 22 bases of the junction unmatched. The CDR3 DNA reads TGTGCCGCGGGGGGCGGTGGCCGGGTCCAAGATACGCAGTACTTC. Residues: CAAGGGGRVQDTQYF.

The V and J genes are TRBV10-3 and TRBJ2-4; 11 positions agree with TRBD2. With 6 bases clipped from V and 10 bases from J, the junction kept 20 bases outside the gene matches. CDR1 and CDR2 (germline): ENHRY, SYGVKD. The CDR3 extends over 18 amino acids. This CDR3 is CAIRSIAGGQGGKDIQYF. As DNA, the CDR3 is TGTGCCATCAGGAGCATAGCGGGGGGGCAGGGAGGCAAAGATATTCAGTACTTC.

This clonotype was found many times. The chain joins TRBV6-1 to TRBJ2-2, with D perhaps matching TRBD1 or TRBD2 (5 bases each). The CDR3 totals 16 residues. Per germline, CDR1 MNHNS and CDR2 SASEGT. V shed 4 bases and J shed 3 bases, with 15 bases lying between them. The CDR3 protein is CASSAPPGTHTGELFF. The CDR3 coding sequence is TGTGCCAGCAGTGCTCCTCCCGGGACCCACACCGGGGAGCTGTTTTTT.

The chain uses TRBV9 and TRBJ2-1; a weak D match, TRBD2 (5 bases). Germline V lookup: CDR1 SGDLS, CDR2 YYNGEE. V dropped 3 bases and J dropped 3 bases, with 13 bases sitting between them. CDR3 length equals 15 residues. The CDR3 reads CASSDIQRHYNEQFF. CDR3 DNA sequence: TGTGCCAGCAGCGACATCCAGCGGCACTACAATGAGCAGTTCTTC. Full variable domain (outside the CDR3, taken from reference TRBV9 and TRBJ2-1): DSGVTQTPKHLITATGQRVTLRCSPRSGDLSVYWYQQSLDQGLQFLIQYYNGEERAKGNILERFSAQQFPDLHSELNLSSLELGDSALYFCASSDIQRHYNEQFFGPGTRLTVL.

The gene calls are TRBV6-1 and TRBJ2-3, with D perhaps TRBD2 (5 bases). The germline CDR1 and CDR2 sequences are MNHNS and SASEGT. Trimming removed 9 bases from V and 9 bases from J, with 25 bases in between. The CDR3 length is 15 residues. Here the CDR3 reads CASSLLAVSTETQYF. The DNA for the CDR3 is TGTGCCAGTTCCCTGCTAGCTGTGAGCACCGAGACGCAGTATTTT.

This clonotype was counted many times. Given a much more abundant clone one base away, this may be a read error. In nucleotides, the CDR3 is TGTGCCAGCAGTCTCCGTCCCTCGGGCAATGAGCAGTACTTC. Translation gives CASSLRPSGNEQYF. The chain carries TRBV27 and TRBJ2-5; D is undetermined. This CDR3 has 14 amino acids. CDR1 is MNHEY, CDR2 SMNVEV, per germline (reference sequence). V shed 5 bases and J shed 11 bases, with 21 bases lying between them.

This clonotype was seen only a few times. The chain uses TRBV12-3 or TRBV12-4 and TRBJ2-5; no clear D. With 5 bases removed from V and 5 bases from J, the gap between germline ends came to 12 bases. CDR3 length: 13 residues. CDR3 sequence reads: CASSESPLETQYF. CDR3 sequence (DNA): TGTGCCAGCAGTGAGAGTCCGCTGGAGACCCAGTACTTC.

Turning to this clonotype: A junction end diverges from the germline sequence, so it may reflect a read error. The chain carries TRBV6-1 and TRBJ2-3, with D possibly called TRBD1 or TRBD2 (6 bases each). Germline CDR1 is MNHNS and CDR2 is SASEGT. This CDR3 has 15 amino acids. CDR3 region: CARGVGGRDQDTQYF. The CDR3 DNA reads TGTGCCAGGGGGGTCGGGGGCCGAGACCAAGATACGCAGTACTTT.

This clonotype was seen only once. The chain combines TRBV9 with TRBJ2-1, with a possible D match to TRBD2 (6 bases). The CDR3 contains 14 residues. Trimming pared 4 bases from V and 4 bases from J, leaving 12 bases between. Germline CDR1 and CDR2: SGDLS and YYNGEE. As DNA, the CDR3 is TGTGCCAGCAGCCCCGGGACTTCATACAATGAGCAGTTCTTC. Translated: CASSPGTSYNEQFF.

The chain joins TRBV6-1 to TRBJ1-5, with D possibly being TRBD1 (6 bases). The CDR3 extends over 14 amino acids. Germline V gene lookup returns CDR1 MNHNS and CDR2 SASEGT. Trimming shortened V by 0 bases and J by 6 bases, and 9 bases separated the two germline ends. CDR3 amino acids: CASSEAGGLQPQHF. In DNA form, the CDR3 reads TGTGCCAGCAGTGAAGCTGGGGGGCTTCAGCCCCAGCATTTT.

This clonotype was observed once. This chain joins TRBV7-3 and TRBJ2-1; 10 bases agree with TRBD2. The J call may not be correct, given that the DNA end is closer to TRBJ2-7. The CDR3 length is 16 residues. Per the germline V gene, CDR1 is SGHTA and CDR2 is FQGTGA. The CDR3 loop reads CASSLYGASGRNEQYF. The CDR3, as DNA: TGTGCCAGCAGCTTATACGGCGCTAGCGGGAGAAACGAGCAGTACTTC.

The genes are TRBV6-1 and TRBJ2-4; 7 bases map to TRBD2. Germline V gene data show CDR1 as MNHNS and CDR2 as SASEGT. The CDR3 totals 16 residues. The CDR3 nucleotides are TGTGTGAGCAGTGAAGCGGGGCTGTGGGCCAGGGATACGCAGTACTTC. This translates into CVSSEAGLWARDTQYF.

The genes are TRBV25-1 and TRBJ2-4; TRBD2 agrees at 13 bases. Germline CDR1 reads MGHDK; CDR2 reads SYGVNS. The CDR3 covers 19 residues. The trim removed 3 bases at V and 13 bases at J, leaving 21 bases unmatched. The CDR3 region is CASSDVTSGGAPATDTQYF. DNA for the CDR3: TGTGCCAGCAGTGACGTAACTAGCGGGGGGGCGCCTGCCACAGATACGCAGTACTTC. Complete variable domain (other parts from reference TRBV25-1 and TRBJ2-4): EADIYQTPRYLVIGTGKKITLECSQTMGHDKMYWYQQDPGMELHLIHYSYGVNSTEKGDLSSESTVSRIRTEHFPLTLESARPSHTSQYLCASSDVTSGGAPATDTQYFGAGTRLSVL.

This clonotype has at least ten counts. V is TRBV6-1 and J is TRBJ2-1; 7 bases line up with TRBD1. The length of the CDR3 is 13 residues. V shed 4 bases and J 5 bases; nucleotides not matched to a gene: 2. Germline values: CDR1 MNHNS, CDR2 SASEGT. The DNA for the CDR3 is TGTGCCAGCAGTGTGGACAGGAACAATGAGCAGTTCTTC. Translating it yields CASSVDRNNEQFF.

Relative to its sample, this clonotype is medium-sized (0.01 to 0.1%). The rearrangement uses TRBV6-1 and TRBJ2-1; 11 bases fit TRBD2. TRBJ2-5 matches the DNA end more closely, so the J call is doubtful. The CDR3 consists of 14 residues. Germline lookup yields CDR1 MNHNS and CDR2 SASEGT. CDR3 nucleotide sequence: TGTGCCAGCAGTGAACTAGCGGGAGGAGAGACCCAGTACTTC. This encodes CASSELAGGETQYF.

This clonotype has only one observation. The chain combines TRBV6-1 with TRBJ2-4; D perhaps matches TRBD2 (5 bases). Germline loops: CDR1 MNHNS, CDR2 SASEGT. The CDR3 sequence is 14 residues long. The CDR3 loop is CARSGGGEKHTQYF. The CDR3 region has the DNA TGTGCGAGGAGTGGAGGAGGTGAAAAACACACTCAGTACTTC.

A word on this clonotype: One end of the junction is discordant with germline, which a read error may explain. The rearrangement uses TRBV6-1 and TRBJ2-4; either TRBD1 or TRBD2 may supply D (6 bases each). CDR1 is MNHNS and CDR2 is SASEGT in the germline V gene. This CDR3 has 15 amino acids. DNA for the CDR3: TGTGCCAGGGGGTACGGGGGCCGGGGGCACTACATCCAGTACTTC. Its translation is CARGYGGRGHYIQYF.

Only one count was recorded for this clonotype. V is TRBV10-3 and J is TRBJ2-4, with D possibly being TRBD2 (6 bases). Germline CDR1 is ENHRY and CDR2 is SYGVKD. There are 13 residues in the CDR3. CDR3 in amino acids: CVTGLSGKDTQYF. The CDR3 nucleotides are TGTGTCACGGGGCTTAGCGGCAAAGATACGCAGTACTTC.

The rearrangement links TRBV3-1 to TRBJ2-1; TRBD1 might be the D (6 bases). The closer fit of TRBJ2-7 to the DNA end suggests the J call may be wrong. The germline V gene has CDR1 LGHDT and CDR2 YNNKEL (reference sequence). This CDR3 is 16 amino acids long. The CDR3 loop reads CASSQGQGQFSYEQYF. The CDR3 DNA reads TGTGCCAGCAGCCAAGGGCAGGGGCAGTTCTCCTACGAGCAGTACTTC.

This clonotype showed up just a few times. CDR3 loop: CASSLLGRGAKNTQYF. CDR3 nucleotide sequence: TGTGCCAGCAGTTTACTGGGGCGGGGAGCCAAAAATACTCAGTACTTC. The V gene is TRBV27, the J gene TRBJ2-4, with TRBD2 as a possible D gene (6 bases). Germline V gene lookup returns CDR1 MNHEY and CDR2 SMNVEV (reference sequence). The CDR3 length is 16 residues. The germline V and J ends were trimmed by 2 bases and 12 bases, with 23 bases remaining between them.

The chain couples TRBV10-1 to TRBJ2-4; TRBD2 agrees at 8 bases. Germline V gene lookup returns CDR1 WNHNN and CDR2 SYGVQD (reference sequence). V trimming: 8 bases; J trimming: 8 bases; junction bases outside the gene matches: 5. This CDR3 has 12 residues. As DNA, the CDR3 is TGCGCCAGCGGGGATAGCGGGGACATTCAGTACTTC. This translates into CASGDSGDIQYF.

About this clonotype itself: A junction end diverges from the germline sequence, so it may reflect a read error. This chain uses TRBV6-1 with TRBJ2-5, with D perhaps matching TRBD2 (6 bases). Germline CDR1 MNHNS, CDR2 SASEGT. CDR3 length: 15 residues. The CDR3 loop reads CAGGTGAGGEETQYF. The CDR3 coding sequence is TGTGCCGGCGGGACCGGGGCCGGTGGCGAAGAGACGCAGTACTTC.

On this clonotype: A junction end diverges from the germline sequence, so it may reflect a read error. The rearrangement joins TRBV6-1 to TRBJ2-4; D is perhaps TRBD1 (7 bases). Germline-derived CDR1 and CDR2 are MNHNS and SASEGT. The CDR3 spans 18 residues. The CDR3 reads CASRCRGSGQRAKNMQYF. Here the CDR3 DNA reads TGTGCCAGCAGGTGCAGGGGGTCGGGGCAGCGGGCCAAAAACATGCAGTACTTC.

The rearrangement joins TRBV5-3 to TRBJ2-4; the D call may be TRBD1 or TRBD2 (5 bases each). Being an ORF, TRBV5-3 has a function that is uncertain. The CDR3 is 16 amino acids. The CDR3: CASRVSGLEAKNTQYF. The CDR3 DNA is TGTGCGAGCCGCGTCTCGGGGCTGGAGGCCAAAAACACGCAGTACTTC.